One sample yielded the 3 T cell receptor beta chains listed below, sequenced in a study of T cells in Graves' hyperthyroidism and ophthalmopathy. Amplification of TCR beta CDR3 regions was performed using RNA transcripts as template. TCR CDR3 underwent first-round RT-PCR with the HTBI primer set. TCRdb itself ran the multiplex PCR reads through MiXCR, one entry per CDR3 protein. In the table there are hundreds of thousands of distinct CDR3 sequences, around a sixth of which are singletons. Sequencing was done on a sample of blood. The origin of the receptors is a woman aged 18-30 years with Graves' hyperthyroidism.

This chain connects TRBV12-3 or TRBV12-4 to TRBJ1-1; D may be TRBD1 (6 bases). V shed 6 bases and J shed 2 bases, with 13 bases lying between them. There are 14 residues in the CDR3. CDR3 coding DNA: TGTGCCAGCAGACCCGGACAGTCCAACACTGAAGCTTTCTTT. It specifies CASRPGQSNTEAFF.

This clonotype was observed at least ten times. The V gene is TRBV5-1, the J gene TRBJ1-1, with D perhaps matching TRBD1 (6 bases). Trimming removed 0 bases from V and 0 bases from J, with 21 bases in between. The CDR3 totals 19 residues. Germline V CDR1 and CDR2: SGHRS, YFSETQ. The CDR3 coding sequence is TGCGCCAGCAGCTTGGGTCTCTTACAGGGACGGGGACTGAACACTGAAGCTTTCTTT. Its translation: CASSLGLLQGRGLNTEAFF.

At least ten counts were recorded for this clonotype. At one of its ends the junction is not consistent with the germline gene, which may arise from a read error. V is TRBV7-7 and J is TRBJ2-5; D possibly uses TRBD1 or TRBD2 (7 bases each). CDR1 is SSHAT and CDR2 is FNYEAQ in the germline V gene (reference sequence). The length of the CDR3 is 15 residues. This chain's CDR3 is CASSGKGATIETQYF. For the CDR3, the DNA is TGTGCTAGCAGCGGGAAGGGGGCGACCATAGAGACCCAGTACTTC.